This is a list of T cell receptor beta chains from one sample in a study of T-cell reconstitution after alpha-beta-depleted transplantation in children. TCRdb re-called the PCR reads with MiXCR, one entry per CDR3 protein. This sample yields some 340,000 distinct CDR3 sequences, of which approximately 10% are seen a single time; under 3% belongs to the top ten. This specimen consisted of PBMCs from the stem cell graft donor, obtained from the stem cell graft. Every receptor here comes from a human donor who donated a stem cell graft to a child with acute lymphoblastic leukemia. CDR3s include the opening cysteine and the closing phenylalanine or tryptophan. A D gene is named only where the DNA matches it firmly. Clone size, where shown, is once, few, many, or a class for clones that have expanded.

j_gene | abundance | v_gene | d_gene | CDR3nt | CDR3aa
TRBJ2-7 | - | TRBV10-3 | TRBD1 | TGTGCCATCAGTGGAGCCGGGGGACAGGGACTCTACGAGCAGTACTTC | CAISGAGGQGLYEQYF
TRBJ2-1 | few | TRBV7-9 | - | TGTGCCAGCAGCTCTTTAAGGACCAACTACAATGAGCAGTTCTTC | CASSSLRTNYNEQFF
TRBJ2-1 | few | TRBV12-3/TRBV12-4 | - | TGTGCCAGCAGTTTAGGGCGGACTCTCTCCTACAATGAGCAGTTCTTC | CASSLGRTLSYNEQFF
TRBJ2-1 | - | TRBV12-3/TRBV12-4 | TRBD1 | TGTGCCAGCAGGTATTACAGGGGTCCCTACAATGAGCAGTTCTTC | CASRYYRGPYNEQFF
TRBJ2-7 | - | TRBV12-3/TRBV12-4 | TRBD2 | TGTGCCATCAGTTTAAGTCAATTTGTGGGAGGGCAGGGCTACGAGCAGTACTTC | CAISLSQFVGGQGYEQYF
TRBJ2-1 | many | TRBV5-1 | - | TGCGCCAGCAGCTTGGCTCTTGCCGGTTACAATGAGCAGTTCTTC | CASSLALAGYNEQFF
TRBJ1-2 | few | TRBV2 | - | TGTGCCAGCATCCCGGTCGGACAATCCTATGGCTACACCTTC | CASIPVGQSYGYTF
TRBJ2-7 | - | TRBV20-1 | TRBD2 | TGCAGTGCTAGTGCCCCATTGGTTGGGGTACTAGCGGGTACGTTTACCTACGAGCAGTACTTC | CSASAPLVGVLAGTFTYEQYF
TRBJ2-7 | few | TRBV5-1 | TRBD1 | TGCGCCAGCAGCATCGGACAGGGTGGCACCTACGAGCAGTACTTC | CASSIGQGGTYEQYF
TRBJ1-1 | many | TRBV29-1 | - | TGCAGCGGGACAGAGAACACTGAAGCTTTCTTT | CSGTENTEAFF
TRBJ2-3 | - | TRBV29-1 | - | TGCAGCGTTGTACAGTTCACAGATACGCAGTATTTT | CSVVQFTDTQYF
TRBJ2-3 | - | TRBV20-1 | - | TGCAGTCCTCGGACGGGGACACCACAGTATTTC | CSPRTGTPQYF
TRBJ1-1 | few | TRBV5-1 | TRBD1 | TGCGCCAGCAGCCTTGGACAAGGGGGCACAAAGGAAGCTTTCTTT | CASSLGQGGTKEAFF
TRBJ2-1 | few | TRBV7-2 | - | TGTGCCAGCAGCATGGACAGCAGCTCCTACAATGAGCAGTTCTTC | CASSMDSSSYNEQFF
TRBJ2-5 | many | TRBV4-1 | - | TGCGCCAGCAGCCAAGTAGGAGTCGGGGAGACCCAGTACTTC | CASSQVGVGETQYF
TRBJ1-1 | - | TRBV20-1 | - | TGCAGTGCTAGAGATTTGGCCAACACTGAAGCTTTCTTT | CSARDLANTEAFF
TRBJ2-5 | - | TRBV4-3 | - | TGCGCCAGCAGCCAAGACATAGGGGCGGGGGCAGGGACCCAGTACTTC | CASSQDIGAGAGTQYF
TRBJ2-2 | few | TRBV4-3 | - | TGCGCCAGCGGAACGGCCCCCGGGGAGCTGTTTTTT | CASGTAPGELFF
TRBJ2-1 | - | TRBV10-3 | - | TGTGCCATCAGTTACCGAGGGGCTGGCCACAATGAGCAGTTCTTC | CAISYRGAGHNEQFF
TRBJ1-2 | - | TRBV4-3 | TRBD1 | TGCGCCAGCAGCCAAGATCTCGCAGGGGGGTCGGGCTACACCTTC | CASSQDLAGGSGYTF
TRBJ1-2 | few | TRBV6-4 | - | TGTGCCAGCAGTCCCGCCCGGGGCAACCTCTATGGCTACACCTTC | CASSPARGNLYGYTF
TRBJ2-7 | - | TRBV12-3/TRBV12-4 | - | - | CASSPGVGQGTYEHYF
TRBJ2-7 | - | TRBV7-9 | TRBD2 | TGTGCCAGCAGCCCTGGTAAGGGACTAGCGGGGGAGCAGTACTTC | CASSPGKGLAGEQYF
TRBJ2-5 | - | TRBV29-1 | TRBD1 | TGCAGCGTTGCGTCCAGGGGGTCCCAGTACTTC | CSVASRGSQYF
TRBJ1-2 | many | TRBV7-8 | - | TGTGCCAGCAGCTTAGGGCCGGGCTATGGCTACACCTTC | CASSLGPGYGYTF
TRBJ2-3 | - | TRBV6-2/TRBV6-3 | - | TGTGCCAGCAGCCGCCCGTGGGGTAGCACAGATACGCAGTATTTT | CASSRPWGSTDTQYF
TRBJ2-6 | few | TRBV7-8 | - | TGTGCCAGCAGCCCAGATCGGGCAACCGGGGCCAACGTCCTGACTTTC | CASSPDRATGANVLTF
TRBJ2-5 | - | TRBV6-1 | TRBD2 | TGTGCCAGCAGGCCTGCGGGAGTTGAGACCCAGTACTTC | CASRPAGVETQYF
TRBJ2-2 | - | TRBV9 | - | TGTGCCAGCGGGGATCGACTGAAAAACACCGGGGAGCTGTTTTTT | CASGDRLKNTGELFF
TRBJ2-7 | many | TRBV4-2 | - | TGTGCCAGCAGCCAAGCCACAGGGACCCACTACGAGCAGTACTTC | CASSQATGTHYEQYF
TRBJ2-1 | - | TRBV4-3 | TRBD2 | TGCGCCAGCAGCCATGAGGTAGCGGGGAATGAGCAGTTCTTC | CASSHEVAGNEQFF
TRBJ2-6 | many | TRBV10-3 | TRBD1 | TGTGCCATCAGCGAGACAGGGGCTGGGGCCAACGTCCTGACTTTC | CAISETGAGANVLTF
TRBJ1-5 | - | TRBV6-2/TRBV6-3 | - | TGTGCCAGCAAATCCGGGGAGGATAGCAATCAGCCCCAGCATTTT | CASKSGEDSNQPQHF
TRBJ2-5 | - | TRBV27 | TRBD1 | TGTGCCAGCAGTTTCCTGGACAGGGGGCCCCAAGAGACCCAGTACTTC | CASSFLDRGPQETQYF
TRBJ2-7 | - | TRBV28 | - | TGTGCCAGCAGCCCAGGCGGGTGGGGGGTCATCACCTACGAGCAGTACTTC | CASSPGGWGVITYEQYF
TRBJ2-5 | - | TRBV20-1 | - | TGCAGCTTACCTAGACAGGGAGGGGGAGAGACCCAGTACTTC | CSLPRQGGGETQYF
TRBJ2-7 | few | TRBV14 | TRBD1 | TGTGCCAGCAGCCATTGGGGGACAGGGGTCGATCGCGAGCAGTACTTC | CASSHWGTGVDREQYF
TRBJ2-5 | few | TRBV6-1 | - | TGTGCCAGCTCACGAACCCACCGAGAGACCCAGTACTTC | CASSRTHRETQYF
TRBJ2-7 | few | TRBV10-3 | TRBD1 | TGTGCCATCAGTGAGTCCCAGGGGGCGCGCGACGAGCAGTACTTC | CAISESQGARDEQYF
TRBJ2-7 | - | TRBV29-1 | - | TGCAGCGCCGGACAGTCCTACGAGCAGTACTTC | CSAGQSYEQYF
TRBJ2-3 | few | TRBV15 | TRBD1 | TGTGCCACCAGCAGAGTCGCAGGGGGCTCCCCTCTTGCAGATACGCAGTATTTT | CATSRVAGGSPLADTQYF
TRBJ1-5 | few | TRBV6-1 | - | TGTGCCAGCAGTGGTGAAAATGCGAATCAGCCCCAGCATTTT | CASSGENANQPQHF
TRBJ2-7 | - | TRBV20-1 | TRBD2 | TGCAGTGATGGGGACTACTGCTACGAGCAGTACTTC | CSDGDYCYEQYF
TRBJ2-2 | - | TRBV3-1 | TRBD2 | TGTGCCAGCAGCCAAACAATTACTAGCGGGGGAAACACCGGGGAGCTGTTTTTT | CASSQTITSGGNTGELFF
TRBJ2-1 | many | TRBV7-2 | TRBD1 | TGTGCCAGCAGCGGCTGGACAGGGGTATTAAGGTCCTCCTACAATGAGCAGTTCTTC | CASSGWTGVLRSSYNEQFF
TRBJ1-5 | many | TRBV12-3/TRBV12-4 | TRBD1 | TGTGCCAGCACGTGGGGACAGGAGAAACAGCCCCAGCATTTT | CASTWGQEKQPQHF
TRBJ2-7 | - | TRBV20-1 | TRBD2 | TGCAGTGCTAGAGATCTCGGGAGGGTGGGCGAGCAGTACTTC | CSARDLGRVGEQYF
TRBJ2-2 | - | TRBV3-1 | - | TGTGCCAGCAGCCGGGCCCCGAAAACCGGGGAGCTGTTTTTT | CASSRAPKTGELFF
TRBJ2-5 | - | TRBV9 | TRBD2 | TGTGCCAGCAGCGTAGGCCTGGGGACTAGCGCCCAAGAGACCCAGTACTTC | CASSVGLGTSAQETQYF
TRBJ2-3 | many | TRBV9 | TRBD2 | TGTGCCAGCAGCGTAGCCAGCGGGAGGGGATCAGATACGCAGTATTTT | CASSVASGRGSDTQYF
TRBJ1-4 | few | TRBV7-6 | - | TGTGCCAGCGGGTCGTACAGGGCCTTTCTTGCAACTAATGAAAAACTGTTTTTT | CASGSYRAFLATNEKLFF
TRBJ2-4 | few | TRBV7-9 | - | TGTGCCAGCAGCCCTGGGAGTGCCAAAAACATTCAGTACTTC | CASSPGSAKNIQYF
TRBJ1-5 | few | TRBV18 | - | TGTGCCAGCTCATTGGTTCCCCCTGAGTATAGCAATCAGCCCCAGCATTTT | CASSLVPPEYSNQPQHF
TRBJ2-1 | many | TRBV3-1 | - | TGTGCCAGCAGCCTCCTTCATAATGAGCAGTTCTTC | CASSLLHNEQFF
TRBJ2-7 | few | TRBV5-6 | - | TGTGCCAGCAGCTTGGCTTGGGACGAGCAGTACTTC | CASSLAWDEQYF